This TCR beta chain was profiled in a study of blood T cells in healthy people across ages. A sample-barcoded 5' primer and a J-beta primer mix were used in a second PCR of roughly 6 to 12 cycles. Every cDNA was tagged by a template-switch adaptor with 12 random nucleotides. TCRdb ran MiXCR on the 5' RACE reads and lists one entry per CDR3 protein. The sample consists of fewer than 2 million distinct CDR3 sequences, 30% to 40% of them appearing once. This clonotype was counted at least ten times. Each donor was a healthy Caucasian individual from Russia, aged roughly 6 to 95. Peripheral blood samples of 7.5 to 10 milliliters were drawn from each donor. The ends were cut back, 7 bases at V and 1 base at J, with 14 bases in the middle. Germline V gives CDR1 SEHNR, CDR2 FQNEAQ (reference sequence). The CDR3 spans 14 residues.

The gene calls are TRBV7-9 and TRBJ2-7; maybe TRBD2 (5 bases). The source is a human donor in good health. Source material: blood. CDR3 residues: CASTRGPSSYEQYF. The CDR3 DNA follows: TGTGCCAGCACCCGAGGGCCGAGTTCCTACGAGCAGTACTTC.